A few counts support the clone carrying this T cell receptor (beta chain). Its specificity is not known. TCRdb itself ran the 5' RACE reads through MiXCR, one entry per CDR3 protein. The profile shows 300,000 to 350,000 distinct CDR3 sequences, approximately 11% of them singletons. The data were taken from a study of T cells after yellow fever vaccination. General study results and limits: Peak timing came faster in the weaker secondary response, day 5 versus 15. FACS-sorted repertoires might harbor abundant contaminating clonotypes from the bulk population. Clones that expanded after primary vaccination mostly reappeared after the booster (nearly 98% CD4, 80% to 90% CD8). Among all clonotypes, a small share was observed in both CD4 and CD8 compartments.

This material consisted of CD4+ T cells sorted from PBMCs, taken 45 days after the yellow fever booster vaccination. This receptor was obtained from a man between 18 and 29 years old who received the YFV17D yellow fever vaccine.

In nucleotides, the CDR3 is TGTGCCAGCAGCTTAGTATCCGGGGCCACCTACGAGCAGTACTTC. This translates into CASSLVSGATYEQYF. The V call is TRBV7-9, the J call TRBJ2-7; either TRBD1 or TRBD2 may fit D (5 bases each). Germline lookup yields CDR1 SEHNR and CDR2 FQNEAQ (reference sequence). This CDR3 region has 15 residues. V gave up 1 base and J gave up 2 bases, with 12 bases separating them.